The 25 T cell receptor beta chains below were found in one sample sequenced in a study of T cell responses to AZD1222 COVID-19 vaccine. Method: immunoSEQ multiplex PCR; TCRdb's copy keeps in-frame clones and lacks some. This table holds around 96,000 clones, around nine tenths found once. Specimen: peripheral blood, collected on day 0 of AZD1222 vaccination. The receptors shown here come from an adult in good health.

The genes are TRBV3-1 (or the pseudogene TRBV3-2) and TRBJ2-3; D possibly corresponds to TRBD2 (6 bases). This CDR3 is built from 16 residues. Germline V CDR1 and CDR2: LGHDT, YNNKEL (reference sequence). The V end lost 4 bases, the J end lost 5 bases, and 19 bases lay between the germline ends. DNA of the CDR3: TGTGCCAGCAGCCTTCTCGGGGCTAGCGAGGAAGATACGCAGTATTTT. It is translated as CASSLLGASEEDTQYF.

The V call is TRBV29-1, the J call TRBJ2-1, with D uncertain. Germline V CDR1 and CDR2: SQVTM, ANQGSEA. Trimming took 4 bases from V and 7 from J, leaving 8 bases between them. The CDR3 is made up of 11 amino acids. The CDR3 region is CSVAPGNEQFF. CDR3 nucleotides: TGCAGCGTTGCCCCTGGGAATGAGCAGTTCTTC.

The J gene is TRBJ1-1, the V gene TRBV19, with a weak D call TRBD1 (6 bases). CDR3 length: 13 residues. Germline CDR1 is LNHDA and CDR2 is SQIVND (reference sequence). V lost 10 bases, J lost 1 base, and 13 bases lay in between. This CDR3 is CATQQGTNTEAFF. The CDR3, as DNA: TGTGCCACTCAACAGGGAACGAACACTGAAGCTTTCTTT. The full variable domain, completed using reference TRBV19 and TRBJ1-1, is DGGITQSPKYLFRKEGQNVTLSCEQNLNHDAMYWYRQDPGQGLRLIYYSQIVNDFQKGDIAEGYSVSREKKESFPLTVTSAQKNPTAFYLCATQQGTNTEAFFGQGTRLTVV.

The chain is built from TRBV14 and TRBJ1-4; tentative D call: TRBD1 (5 bases). The CDR3 spans 14 residues. With 6 bases removed from V and 8 bases from J, the gap between germline ends came to 16 bases. Germline CDR1 is SGHDN and CDR2 is FVKESK. CDR3 coding DNA: TGTGCCAGCAGGGAACAGGTTGCCGGGGAAAAACTGTTTTTT. Translation gives CASREQVAGEKLFF. The entire variable domain, with the rest obtained from reference TRBV14 and TRBJ1-4, is as follows: EAGVTQFPSHSVIEKGQTVTLRCDPISGHDNLYWYRRVMGKEIKFLLHFVKESKQDESGMPNNRFLAERTGGTYSTLKVQPAELEDSGVYFCASREQVAGEKLFFGSGTQLSVL.

The chain recombines TRBV19 with TRBJ2-3; D may be TRBD2 (6 bases). The germline CDR1 and CDR2 sequences are LNHDA and SQIVND (reference sequence). Between the trimmed V and J ends, which lost 3 bases and 2 bases, there was a span of 9 bases. The CDR3 runs 14 residues. CDR3 sequence reads: CASSIGGDTDTQYF. The CDR3 DNA reads as TGTGCCAGTAGTATTGGAGGGGACACAGATACGCAGTATTTT.

This rearrangement joins TRBV10-3 to TRBJ2-7, with unresolved D. The CDR3 is made up of 12 amino acids. V lost 10 bases and J lost 4, with 14 bases in between. Germline assignment: CDR1 ENHRY and CDR2 SYGVKD. CDR3 DNA sequence: TGTGCCAAAGACGGACGGGTGTACGAGCAGTACTTC. It yields the protein CAKDGRVYEQYF.

In this sample, this clone turned up a few times. The rearrangement joins TRBV15 to TRBJ1-5; D uncertain. CDR3 length: 18 amino acids. CDR1 and CDR2 (germline): LNHNV, YYDKDF (reference sequence). The ends were cut back, 0 bases at V and 2 bases at J, with 17 bases in the middle. This CDR3 reads CATSREDVGNPGNQPQHF. DNA for the CDR3: TGTGCCACCAGCAGAGAAGACGTCGGGAACCCTGGCAATCAGCCCCAGCATTTT.

The chain links TRBV28 to TRBJ2-6; no reliable D call. The V and J ends lost 4 bases and 2 bases respectively, with 6 bases between them. CDR3 size: 14 residues. Looked up from germline, CDR1 is MDHEN and CDR2 is SYDVKM. CDR3 nucleotides: TGTGCCAGCAGTTCGTGGCCTGGGGCCAACGTCCTGACTTTC. Amino acid sequence: CASSSWPGANVLTF.

The V gene is TRBV7-2, the J gene TRBJ1-3; tentative D call: TRBD1 (6 bases). Trimming took off 5 bases at V and 4 bases at J, with 12 bases between the two ends. This CDR3 contains 14 residues. Germline lookup yields CDR1 SGHTA and CDR2 FQGNSA. CDR3 in amino acids: CASSRTVSGNTIYF. The CDR3 bases are TGTGCCAGCAGCCGGACAGTCTCAGGAAACACCATATATTTT.

DNA of the CDR3: TGTGCCAGCAGCCGGCCTTTGAACACTGAAGCTTTCTTT. This codes for CASSRPLNTEAFF. This chain joins TRBV7-2 and TRBJ1-1; D gene ambiguous. V lost 5 bases and J 0 bases, leaving 7 bases between the germline ends. The CDR3 totals 13 residues. The germline gives CDR1 SGHTA, CDR2 FQGNSA.

This clone appeared once. The chain couples TRBV21-1 to TRBJ2-7; the D call of TRBD1 is as the table states it, not checked on the DNA. TRBV21-1 is a documented pseudogene. CDR3 length equals 16 residues. The CDR3 loop is CASSITGTRSSYEQYF. The CDR3 nucleotides read TGTGCCAGCAGCATAACCGGGACACGGAGCTCCTACGAGCAGTACTTC.

This chain uses TRBV3-1 (or the pseudogene TRBV3-2) with TRBJ2-7; maybe TRBD2 (6 bases). The V and J ends lost 0 bases and 10 bases respectively, with 13 bases between them. The CDR3 spans 13 residues. The germline V gene encodes CDR1 LGHDT and CDR2 YNNKEL (reference sequence). The CDR3 coding sequence is TGTGCCAGCAGCCAAGATCTCTCGCGGGGACAGTACTTC. Its translation: CASSQDLSRGQYF.

This rearrangement joins TRBV21-1 to TRBJ1-2; TRBD1, the table's D call, was not compared with the DNA. TRBV21-1 represents a pseudogene. This CDR3 has 23 residues. The CDR3 loop is CASSKRPTGTGEGDLLLAYGYTF. CDR3 in DNA: TGTGCCAGCAGCAAAAGGCCAACCGGGACAGGTGAGGGCGACCTCCTACTGGCCTATGGCTACACCTTC.

The genes are TRBV10-3 and TRBJ2-7; D ambiguous. V lost 3 bases to trimming and J lost 4 bases, with 7 bases between them. Germline CDR1 ENHRY, CDR2 SYGVKD. This CDR3 has 12 amino acids. CDR3 sequence: CAISDGFYEQYF. The CDR3 DNA sequence: TGTGCCATCAGTGACGGCTTTTACGAGCAGTACTTC.

J is TRBJ2-2 and V is TRBV5-1; 12 bases fit TRBD1. The germline V gene encodes CDR1 SGHRS and CDR2 YFSETQ. The trim removed 4 bases at V and 4 bases at J, leaving 5 bases unmatched. The CDR3 totals 16 residues. CDR3 in DNA: TGCGCCAGCAGCATGGGACAGGGGGCGTTCACCGGGGAGCTGTTTTTT. It encodes CASSMGQGAFTGELFF. The full variable domain, rest sourced from reference TRBV5-1 and TRBJ2-2, is KAGVTQTPRYLIKTRGQQVTLSCSPISGHRSVSWYQQTPGQGLQFLFEYFSETQRNKGNFPGRFSGRQFSNSRSEMNVSTLELGDSALYLCASSMGQGAFTGELFFGEGSRLTVL.

In this sample, this clone turned up a few times. The J gene is TRBJ1-1, the V gene TRBV1. TRBV1 is shown as a pseudogene. The CDR3 is made up of 18 amino acids. The CDR3 DNA follows: TGCACCAGCAGCCAAGATCGCCTAAAAGTTCTCGGGGGAAATGAAGCTTTCTTT. It specifies CTSSQDRLKVLGGNEAFF.

The rearrangement links TRBV5-1 to TRBJ1-3; TRBD1 agrees at 8 bases. The CDR3 extends over 17 amino acids. Per the germline V gene, CDR1 is SGHRS and CDR2 is YFSETQ. J was trimmed by 0 bases and V by 0 bases; bases with no gene match: 5. In nucleotides, the CDR3 is TGCGCCAGCAGCTTGGGGTCGGACAGGGTCTCTGGAAACACCATATATTTT. Its protein product is CASSLGSDRVSGNTIYF.

V usage is TRBV10-3 and J usage is TRBJ2-7, with D perhaps matching TRBD1 (5 bases). The CDR3 covers 15 residues. Germline loops: CDR1 ENHRY, CDR2 SYGVKD. V lost 3 bases, J lost 0 bases, and 12 bases lay in between. CDR3 sequence (DNA): TGTGCCATCAGTGATTCCGGGCAGGGCTCCTACGAGCAGTACTTC. Translation: CAISDSGQGSYEQYF.

This clone was detected once. The genes are TRBV5-1 and TRBJ1-2; unclear D gene. Germline V gene lookup returns CDR1 SGHRS and CDR2 YFSETQ. This CDR3 has 15 residues. V lost 3 bases to trimming and J lost 2 bases, with 14 bases between them. This CDR3 is CASSYPLAGNYGYTF. As DNA, the CDR3 is TGCGCCAGCAGCTACCCGCTAGCGGGAAACTATGGCTACACCTTC.

This clone was seen only once. V is TRBV5-5 and J is TRBJ2-7, with 12 positions matching TRBD1. The CDR3 has 14 residues. V shed 3 bases and J 5 bases; nucleotides not matched to a gene: 3. Germline values: CDR1 SGHKS, CDR2 YYEKEE (reference sequence). CDR3 in DNA: TGTGCCAGCAGCTCCGGGACAGGGGGCAACGAGCAGTACTTC. Amino acid sequence: CASSSGTGGNEQYF.

The chain couples TRBV2 to TRBJ1-1; perhaps TRBD1 as D (6 bases). The length of the CDR3 is 14 residues. Germline-derived CDR1 and CDR2 are SNHLY and FYNNEI. The V end was cut by 6 bases, the J end by 1 base, with 12 bases between. CDR3 loop: CASRLQGSNTEAFF. In DNA, the CDR3 is TGTGCCAGCAGACTACAGGGATCGAACACTGAAGCTTTCTTT. The full variable domain, with the rest looked up from reference TRBV2 and TRBJ1-1, is EPEVTQTPSHQVTQMGQEVILRCVPISNHLYFYWYRQILGQKVEFLVSFYNNEISEKSEIFDDQFSVERPDGSNFTLKIRSTKLEDSAMYFCASRLQGSNTEAFFGQGTRLTVV.

This chain joins TRBV5-6 and TRBJ1-6; D is unresolved. This CDR3 is built from 16 residues. The V gene lost 3 bases and the J gene lost 0 bases, with 10 bases spanning the gap. Germline V gene lookup returns CDR1 SGHDT and CDR2 YYEEEE. The CDR3 loop is CASSSRYCSYNSPLHF. CDR3 DNA: TGTGCCAGCAGCTCCCGGTACTGCTCCTATAATTCACCCCTCCACTTT.

The chain links TRBV7-9 to TRBJ2-3; 7 bases are shared with TRBD1. Per germline, CDR1 SEHNR and CDR2 FQNEAQ (reference sequence). Trimming cost V 7 bases and J 6 bases; bases outside gene matches: 13. The CDR3 contains 15 residues. The CDR3 region is CASKGASPLWDTQYF. The CDR3 coding sequence is TGTGCCAGCAAGGGGGCTTCCCCCTTGTGGGATACGCAGTATTTT.

The V gene is TRBV2, the J gene TRBJ1-2, with D unresolved. Germline CDR1 and CDR2: SNHLY and FYNNEI. Trimming removed 6 bases from V and 3 bases from J, with 11 bases in between. CDR3 length: 13 amino acids. CDR3 loop: CASSLDGHYGYTF. CDR3 in DNA: TGTGCCAGCAGCCTAGATGGCCACTATGGCTACACCTTC.

The rearrangement uses TRBV7-2 and TRBJ2-1, with D tentatively TRBD2 (5 bases). The germline V gene has CDR1 SGHTA and CDR2 FQGNSA. V lost 1 base and J lost 10, with 11 bases in between. The CDR3 contains 13 residues. DNA of the CDR3: TGTGCCAGCAGCTTAGGCCTAGCAGACGAGCAGTTCTTC. It yields the protein CASSLGLADEQFF.